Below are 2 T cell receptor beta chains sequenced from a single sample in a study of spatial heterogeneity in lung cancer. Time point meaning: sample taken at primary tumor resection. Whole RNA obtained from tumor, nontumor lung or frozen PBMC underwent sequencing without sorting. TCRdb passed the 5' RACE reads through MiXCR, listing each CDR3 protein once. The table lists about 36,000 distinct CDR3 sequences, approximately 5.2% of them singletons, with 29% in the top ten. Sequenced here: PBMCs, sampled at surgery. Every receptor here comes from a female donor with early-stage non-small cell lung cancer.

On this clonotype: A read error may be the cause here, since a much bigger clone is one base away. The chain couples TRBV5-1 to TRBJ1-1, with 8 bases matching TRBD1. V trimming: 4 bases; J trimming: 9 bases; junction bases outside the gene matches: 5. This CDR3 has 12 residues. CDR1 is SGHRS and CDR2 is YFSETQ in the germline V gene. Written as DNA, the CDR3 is TGCGCCAGCAGCGGACAGGGAGGTAAAGCTTTCTTT. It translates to CASSGQGGKAFF.

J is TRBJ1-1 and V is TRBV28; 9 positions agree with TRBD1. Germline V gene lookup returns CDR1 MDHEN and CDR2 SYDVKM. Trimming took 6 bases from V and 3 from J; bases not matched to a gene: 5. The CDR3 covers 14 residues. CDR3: CASRLGQGHTEAFF. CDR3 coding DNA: TGTGCCAGCAGGCTGGGACAGGGTCACACTGAAGCTTTCTTT.